This T cell receptor (beta chain) appears in the sequencing data of a study of T cell repertoires in cytomegalovirus infection. At the level of the study: Peptides in the study included HLA-C-restricted and HLA-B-restricted CMV epitopes. Both a matching HLA type and CMV infection were indicated by public TCR beta signatures.

The CDR3 is made up of 17 amino acids. Trimming took 0 bases from V and 2 from J; bases not matched to a gene: 9. The germline gives CDR1 DFQATT, CDR2 SNEGSKA (reference sequence). Broader study findings: Identification of carriers of CMV plus the relevant HLA was achieved through cumulative public TCR beta family frequency. The ex vivo response showed dominance by HLA-C-restricted CMV-specific TCR beta clonotypes.

About this clonotype itself: What it binds is not known.

TCRdb used MiXCR to reprocess the reads, holding one entry per CDR3 protein. The sample records a few hundred thousand distinct CDR3 sequences, over 35% being singletons. Source: cultured PBMCs, taken from culture after CMV antigen stimulation. The genes are TRBV20-1 and TRBJ2-1, with 8 positions matching TRBD2. The sequence was obtained from a human donor in good health (CMV status not recorded). Some clones in this sample may be carry-over from other donors' samples. The CDR3: CSARDWLISGAYNEQFF. Written as DNA, the CDR3 is TGCAGTGCTAGAGATTGGTTAATTAGCGGGGCCTACAATGAGCAGTTCTTC.